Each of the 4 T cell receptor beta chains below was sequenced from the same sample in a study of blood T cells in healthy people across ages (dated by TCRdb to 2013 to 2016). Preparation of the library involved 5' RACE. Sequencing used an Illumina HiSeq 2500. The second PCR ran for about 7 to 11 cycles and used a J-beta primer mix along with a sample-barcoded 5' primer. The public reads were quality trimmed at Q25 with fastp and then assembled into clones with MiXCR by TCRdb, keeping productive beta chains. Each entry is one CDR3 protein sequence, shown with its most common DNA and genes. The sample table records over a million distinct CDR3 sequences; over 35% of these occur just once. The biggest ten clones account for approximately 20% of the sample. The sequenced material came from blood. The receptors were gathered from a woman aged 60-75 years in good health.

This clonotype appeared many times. The CDR3: CASSYVGSSYTF. CDR3 nucleotide sequence: TGTGCCAGCAGTTACGTGGGGAGTAGCTACACCTTC. The chain uses TRBV6-5 and TRBJ1-2; D not certain. CDR1 is MNHEY and CDR2 is SVGAGI in the germline V gene. The CDR3 has 12 amino acids. Deletions cut 2 bases from V and 9 bases from J, with 10 bases between.

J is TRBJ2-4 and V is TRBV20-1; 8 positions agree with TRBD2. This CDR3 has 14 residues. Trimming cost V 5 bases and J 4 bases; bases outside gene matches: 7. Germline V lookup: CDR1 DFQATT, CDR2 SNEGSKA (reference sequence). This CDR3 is CSAQPGLGKNIQYF. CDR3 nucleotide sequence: TGCAGTGCTCAACCGGGACTAGGGAAAAACATTCAGTACTTC.

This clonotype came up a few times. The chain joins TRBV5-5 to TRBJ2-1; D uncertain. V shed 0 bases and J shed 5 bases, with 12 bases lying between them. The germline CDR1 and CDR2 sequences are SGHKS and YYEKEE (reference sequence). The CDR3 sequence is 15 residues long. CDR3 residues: CASSLDGYRNNEQFF. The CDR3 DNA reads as TGTGCCAGCAGCTTGGATGGCTACCGGAACAATGAGCAGTTCTTC.

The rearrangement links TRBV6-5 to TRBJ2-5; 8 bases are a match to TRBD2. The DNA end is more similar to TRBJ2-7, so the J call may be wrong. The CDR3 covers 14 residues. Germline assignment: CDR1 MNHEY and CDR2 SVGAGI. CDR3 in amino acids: CASSEGERGNEQYF. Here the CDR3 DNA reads TGTGCCAGCAGTGAAGGAGAGCGGGGGAACGAGCAGTACTTC.